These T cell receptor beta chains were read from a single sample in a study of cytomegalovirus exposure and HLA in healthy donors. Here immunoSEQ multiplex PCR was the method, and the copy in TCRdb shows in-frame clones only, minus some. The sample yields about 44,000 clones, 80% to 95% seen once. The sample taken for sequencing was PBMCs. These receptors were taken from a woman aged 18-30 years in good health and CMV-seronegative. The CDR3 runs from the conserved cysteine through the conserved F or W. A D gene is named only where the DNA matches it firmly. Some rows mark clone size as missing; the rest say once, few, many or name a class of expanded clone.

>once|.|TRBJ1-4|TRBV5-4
TGTGCCAGCAGCTTAAGGGGTGAAAAACTGTTTTTT
CASSLRGEKLFF
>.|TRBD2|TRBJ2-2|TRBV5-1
TGCGCCAGCAGCTTGGGGACTAGCGGGAGAGTTTACACCGGGGAGCTGTTTTTT
CASSLGTSGRVYTGELFF
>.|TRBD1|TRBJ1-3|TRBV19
TGTGCCAGTAGTCCTCGGGACAGGCTACAAAGCTCTGGAAACACCATATATTTT
CASSPRDRLQSSGNTIYF
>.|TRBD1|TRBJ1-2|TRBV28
TGTGCCAGCAGTGGACCGGGACAGGGGGTCTATGGCTACACCTTC
CASSGPGQGVYGYTF
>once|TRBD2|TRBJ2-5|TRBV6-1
TGTGCCAGCAGTGCCCCTAGCGGGGGCCATCAAGAGACCCAGTACTTC
CASSAPSGGHQETQYF
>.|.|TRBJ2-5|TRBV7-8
TGTGCCAGCAGAGGGGGGGGCGAGGAGACCCAGTACTTC
CASRGGGEETQYF
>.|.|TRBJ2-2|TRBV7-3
TGTGCCAGCAGCGGCACTAGTGCCGGGGAGCTGTTTTTT
CASSGTSAGELFF
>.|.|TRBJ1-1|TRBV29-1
TGCAGCGTTGAAGATGGGGGCGGTAACACTGAAGCTTTCTTT
CSVEDGGGNTEAFF
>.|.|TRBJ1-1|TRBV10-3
TGTGCCATCACTCCTGGTGGGAGCGGTGAAGCTTTCTTT
CAITPGGSGEAFF
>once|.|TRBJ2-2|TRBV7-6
TGTGCCAGCAGCTTAGCGCGTCTAGCGATGAACACCGGGGAGCTGTTTTTT
CASSLARLAMNTGELFF
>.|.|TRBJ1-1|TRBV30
TGTGCCTGGAGTGTCACGGTGGACACTGAAGCTTTCTTT
CAWSVTVDTEAFF
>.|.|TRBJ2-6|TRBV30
TGTGCCTGGGGCGGGGCCAACGTCCTGACTTTC
CAWGGANVLTF
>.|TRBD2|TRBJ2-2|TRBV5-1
TGCGCCAGCAGCTTGGCGGGAGGGGGCACCGGGGAGCTGTTTTTT
CASSLAGGGTGELFF
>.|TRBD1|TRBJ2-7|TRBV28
TGTGCCAGTTCCCCGGGACAGGGGGCGCGCGAGCAGTACTTC
CASSPGQGAREQYF
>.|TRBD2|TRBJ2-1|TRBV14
TGTGCCAGCAGCCAATATCCGGGATTAGCGGGGGGGCCAAGCAATGAGCAGTTCTTC
CASSQYPGLAGGPSNEQFF
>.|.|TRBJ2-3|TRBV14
TGTGCCAGCAGCCTCACTAGCAGGGACTCCACAGATACGCAGTATTTT
CASSLTSRDSTDTQYF
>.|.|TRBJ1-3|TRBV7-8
TGTGCCAGCAGCCCTTCACAGCGGAGCTCTGGAAACACCATATATTTT
CASSPSQRSSGNTIYF
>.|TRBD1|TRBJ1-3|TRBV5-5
TGTGCCAGCAGCTTACAGGGGACCCCCAACACCATATATTTT
CASSLQGTPNTIYF
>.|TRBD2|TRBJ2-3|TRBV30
TGTGCCTGGAGGGCTCCCGGGACTAGTTTAGGAGATACGCAGTATTTT
CAWRAPGTSLGDTQYF
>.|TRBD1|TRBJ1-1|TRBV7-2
TGTGCCAGCAGCTTTACGGGACAGGGGGCGACTGAAGCTTTCTTT
CASSFTGQGATEAFF
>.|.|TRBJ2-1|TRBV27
TGTGCCAGCAGTTTAGGCCAGTACGTTTACAATGAGCAGTTCTTC
CASSLGQYVYNEQFF
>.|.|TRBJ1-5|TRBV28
TGTGCCAGCAGTTTAATAGGGGTAGGCGGTCAGCCCCAGCATTTT
CASSLIGVGGQPQHF
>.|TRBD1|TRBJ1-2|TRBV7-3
TGTGCCAGCAGCCCACAGGGGGGCTATGGCTACACCTTC
CASSPQGGYGYTF
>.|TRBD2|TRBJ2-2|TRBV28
TGTGCCAGCAGGACCGGGACTACCTTGCCGTCGGGGGAGCTGTTTTTT
CASRTGTTLPSGELFF
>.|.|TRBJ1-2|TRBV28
TGTGCCAGCCGGCTTGGGGGCCTGGAGGGCTACACCTTC
CASRLGGLEGYTF
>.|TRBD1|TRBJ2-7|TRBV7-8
TGTGCCAGCAGCATACCCTCCGGGACAGGGGGTTACGAGCAGTACTTC
CASSIPSGTGGYEQYF
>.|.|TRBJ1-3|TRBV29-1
TGCAGCGTTGTTGGAGGGAGCTCTGGAAACACCATATATTTT
CSVVGGSSGNTIYF
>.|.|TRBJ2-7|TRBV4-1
TGCGCCAGCAGCCAAGATTTCGGGGGGCAGCGGGAGCAGTACTTC
CASSQDFGGQREQYF
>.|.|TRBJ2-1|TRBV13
TGTGCCAGCAGCACGCCGAGGGACCGGAGGGAGTTCTTC
CASSTPRDRREFF
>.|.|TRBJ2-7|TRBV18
TGTGCCAGCTCACCACCGGCGAGGGATCCCTACGAGCAGTACTTC
CASSPPARDPYEQYF
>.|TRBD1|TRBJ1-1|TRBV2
TGTGCCAGCAGGGGGACAGGGTTGAGGACTGAAGCTTTCTTT
CASRGTGLRTEAFF
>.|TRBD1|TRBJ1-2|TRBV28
TGTGCCAGCAGACTGAAGACCGGGACAGGGTTTTCTGGCTACACCTTC
CASRLKTGTGFSGYTF
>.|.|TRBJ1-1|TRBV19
TGTGCCAGTAGTCCTAGGGACATCACTGAAGCTTTCTTT
CASSPRDITEAFF
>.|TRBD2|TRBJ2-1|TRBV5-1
TGCGCCAGCAGCCCGAGACCGGGACTAGCGGACGACAATGAGCAGTTCTTC
CASSPRPGLADDNEQFF
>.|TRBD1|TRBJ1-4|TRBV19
TGTGCCAGTAGACTCGGGACAGGGTATGAAAAACTGTTTTTT
CASRLGTGYEKLFF
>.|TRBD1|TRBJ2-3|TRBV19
TGTGCCAGTCCAAAATTGTCTACAGGGACAGGCAAAACTAGCACAGATACGCAGTATTTT
CASPKLSTGTGKTSTDTQYF
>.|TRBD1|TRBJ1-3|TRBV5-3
TGTGCCAGAAGCGGCAGACAGGGGGACTTCTCTGGAAACACCATATATTTT
CARSGRQGDFSGNTIYF
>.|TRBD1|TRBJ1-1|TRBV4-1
TGCGCCAGCAGCCAACAACCGGGACAGGGTTTGAACACTGAAGCTTTCTTT
CASSQQPGQGLNTEAFF
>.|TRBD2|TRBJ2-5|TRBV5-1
TGCGCCAGCAGCCCTAGCGGGGGATGGGAGACCCAGTACTTC
CASSPSGGWETQYF
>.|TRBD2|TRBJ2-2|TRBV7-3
TGTGCCAGCAGCTTGAGACTAGCGGCGAACACCGGGGAGCTGTTTTTT
CASSLRLAANTGELFF
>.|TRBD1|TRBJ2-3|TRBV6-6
TGTGCCAGTGGGGAACAGGGGCGAGGGACAGATACGCAGTATTTT
CASGEQGRGTDTQYF
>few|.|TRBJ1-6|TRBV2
TGTGCCAGCAGTGTCGGAGCTTCACCCCTCCACTTT
CASSVGASPLHF
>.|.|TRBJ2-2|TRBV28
TGTGCCAGCAGTTTGGGCAGGGGGAGGTTCGGGGAGCTGTTTTTT
CASSLGRGRFGELFF
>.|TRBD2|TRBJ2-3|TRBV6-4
TGTGCCAGCAGTGACTCGAGAGCGGGGGGTGTTGATACGCAGTATTTT
CASSDSRAGGVDTQYF
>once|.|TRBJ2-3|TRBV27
TGTGCCAGCAGTCCATCGAACGGTCTAGCGCAGTATTTT
CASSPSNGLAQYF